This T cell receptor beta chain is from a study of ipilimumab plus nivolumab after autologous stem cell transplantation. Trimming cost V 1 base and J 2 bases, with 6 bases left between them. CDR1 and CDR2 (germline): SGHDT, YYEEEE. This CDR3 spans 13 amino acids. Generated by immunoSEQ multiplex PCR, the TCRdb table keeps only in-frame clones and is missing some. The table includes about 22,000 clones, 74% detected once. The input for sequencing was PBMCs, taken in a trial of ipilimumab plus nivolumab as post-transplant consolidation. The chain joins TRBV5-6 to TRBJ1-2; no reliable D call. This TCR was recovered from a male donor with diffuse large B-cell lymphoma. The CDR3 loop is CASSLRQNYGYTF. In nucleotides, the CDR3 is TGTGCCAGCAGCTTGAGGCAAAACTATGGCTACACCTTC. The entire variable domain, with the rest obtained from reference TRBV5-6 and TRBJ1-2, is as follows: DAGVTQSPTHLIKTRGQQVTLRCSPKSGHDTVSWYQQALGQGPQFIFQYYEEEERQRGNFPDRFSGHQFPNYSSELNVNALLLGDSALYLCASSLRQNYGYTFGSGTRLTVV.